This T cell receptor (beta chain) was sequenced for a study of T cell repertoires in cytomegalovirus infection. In this sample, this clonotype turned up a few times. Its antigen is currently unknown. The CDR3 totals 13 residues. Germline V gene sequence: CDR1 MNHEY, CDR2 SMNVEV (reference sequence). Losses at the gene ends were 3 bases for V and 7 bases for J; bases not matched to a gene: 2. TCRdb ran MiXCR on the reads and lists one entry per CDR3 protein. This repertoire shows approximately 730,000 distinct CDR3 sequences, 33% found once; its top ten account for over 15%. The J gene is TRBJ2-2, the V gene TRBV27, with 7 bases matching TRBD2. The TCR was taken from a human donor in good health (CMV status not recorded). Some clones in this sample may be carry-over from other donors' samples. The sequencing here drew on cultured PBMCs, taken from culture after CMV antigen stimulation. In DNA form, the CDR3 reads TGTGCCAGCAGTTTGCGGGGGTTCGGGGAGCTGTTTTTT. It encodes CASSLRGFGELFF.